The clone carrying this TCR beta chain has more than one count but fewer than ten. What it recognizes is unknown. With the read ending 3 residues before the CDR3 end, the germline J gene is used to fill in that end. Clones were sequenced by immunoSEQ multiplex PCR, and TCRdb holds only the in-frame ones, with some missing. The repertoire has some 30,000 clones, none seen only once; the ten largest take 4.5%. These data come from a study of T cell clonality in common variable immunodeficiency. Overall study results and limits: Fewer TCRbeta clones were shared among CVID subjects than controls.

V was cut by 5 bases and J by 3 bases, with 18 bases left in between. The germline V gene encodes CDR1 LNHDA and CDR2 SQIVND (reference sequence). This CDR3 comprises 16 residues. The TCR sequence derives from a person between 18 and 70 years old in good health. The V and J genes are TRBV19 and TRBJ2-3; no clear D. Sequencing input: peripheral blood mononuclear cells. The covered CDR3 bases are TGTGCCAGTAGTGTCGGAAGAGACTCGTGGACAGATACG. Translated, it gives CASSVGRDSWTDT. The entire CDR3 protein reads CASSVGRDSWTDTQYF.